Below are 4 T cell receptor beta chains sequenced from a single sample in a study of neurological immune-mediated disorders. TCRdb called the 5' RACE reads again in MiXCR, with one record for every CDR3 protein. This sample has tens of thousands of distinct CDR3 sequences, with over 12% found just once. The material sequenced was PBMCs. The receptor set was obtained from a woman aged 45 to 65 with HTLV-1-associated myelopathy (HAM/TSP).

This clonotype was found many times. This chain links TRBV6-5 with TRBJ2-1, with D tentatively TRBD1 (5 bases). This CDR3 contains 16 residues. Germline V gene data show CDR1 as MNHEY and CDR2 as SVGAGI. V lost 4 bases, J lost 5 bases, and 18 bases lay in between. CDR3 coding DNA: TGTGCCAGCAGTTTTACCGGACACCCCCGCCACAATGAGCAGTTCTTC. Protein sequence: CASSFTGHPRHNEQFF.

This clonotype occurred many times. The V gene is TRBV6-6, the J gene TRBJ2-3, with D possibly being TRBD1 (6 bases). CDR1 MNHNY and CDR2 SVGAGI come from the germline V gene (reference sequence). V was clipped by 10 bases and J by 2 bases, with 13 bases between them. CDR3 length: 13 residues. CDR3: CATLGGFTDTQYF. CDR3 in DNA: TGTGCCACCTTAGGGGGTTTCACAGATACGCAGTATTTT.

This clonotype came up many times. J is TRBJ1-1 and V is TRBV20-1; TRBD1 is a possible D gene (6 bases). V shed 3 bases and J shed 8 bases, with 19 bases lying between them. This CDR3 has 14 residues. Per the germline V gene, CDR1 is DFQATT and CDR2 is SNEGSKA (reference sequence). The CDR3 loop reads CSASPTGNLREAFF. The CDR3 DNA reads as TGCAGTGCTAGCCCCACAGGGAATCTCAGGGAAGCTTTCTTT.

This clonotype was detected once. Mismatch with germline at one junction end may stem from a read error. The chain combines TRBV5-6 with TRBJ2-3; no clear D gene. CDR3 size: 15 residues. The V gene's germline CDR1 is SGHDT and CDR2 YYEEEE. CDR3 amino acids: CANSLNVWATDTQYF. In DNA, the CDR3 is TGTGCCAACAGCTTAAATGTCTGGGCCACAGATACGCAGTATTTT.